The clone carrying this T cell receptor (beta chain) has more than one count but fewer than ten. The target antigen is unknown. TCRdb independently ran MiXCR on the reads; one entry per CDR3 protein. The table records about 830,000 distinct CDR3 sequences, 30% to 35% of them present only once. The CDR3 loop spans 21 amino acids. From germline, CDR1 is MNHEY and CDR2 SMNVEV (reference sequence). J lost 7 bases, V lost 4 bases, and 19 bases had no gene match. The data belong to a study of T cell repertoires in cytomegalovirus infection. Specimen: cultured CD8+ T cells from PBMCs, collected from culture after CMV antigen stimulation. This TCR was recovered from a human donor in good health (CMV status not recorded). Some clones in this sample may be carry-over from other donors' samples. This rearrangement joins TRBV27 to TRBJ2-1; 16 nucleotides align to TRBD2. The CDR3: CASSSTPPVGLAGGLLNEQFF. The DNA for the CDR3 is TGTGCCAGCAGTTCGACCCCCCCAGTGGGACTAGCGGGGGGGTTGTTAAATGAGCAGTTCTTC.